The T cell receptor beta chain described here comes from a study of vaccination and CD4 T cells after COVID-19. Study as a whole: The cells in question were stimulated using overlapping spike peptides derived from SARS-CoV-2, HCoV-NL63, HCoV-OC43 and HCoV-229E.

As for treatment: approximately nine-day PBMC culture with coronavirus spike peptide pools or control peptides (ViraFEST assay). To note about this clonotype: Its antigen is not known.

The Oncomine TCR Beta short-read assay was applied to DNA of cultured CD4+ T cells. TCRdb itself ran the PCR reads through MiXCR, one entry per CDR3 protein. The sample includes approximately 20,000 distinct CDR3 sequences, 65% to 80% of them seen just once. The CDR3 has 13 amino acids. CDR1 and CDR2 from the germline V gene are MNHEY and SMNVEV (reference sequence). Deletions cut 1 base from V and 5 bases from J, with 8 bases between. The sequences come from CD4+ T cells from blood, cultured in vitro, collected after SARS-CoV-2 vaccination. This chain joins TRBV27 and TRBJ2-5, with a tentative D call TRBD1 (6 bases). This clonotype was sampled from a human donor who received a COVID-19 vaccine. CDR3 sequence reads: CASSLLGAETQYF. The CDR3 DNA reads TGTGCCAGCAGTTTATTGGGGGCGGAGACCCAGTACTTC.